The text below deals with one T cell receptor (beta chain). Its cognate antigen has yet to be identified. Base qualities are not provided; no much larger clone lies one nucleotide away. The data originate from a study of shared clonotypes between healthy human individuals (dated by TCRdb to between 2020 and 2021). Study-level background: The cohort comprised a couple of women and a few men aged 18 to 49 years. For each donor, CD4 naive and CD4 memory were each run on three plates, CD8 naive on two plates, and CD8 memory on one plate. To increase sequencing depth and limit assay-specific biases, TCR repertoire library preparation and sequencing were carried out by different laboratories using diverse techniques. To estimate repertoire size and how much clonotype sharing occurs between individuals, the study deeply sequenced the blood TCR repertoires of roughly 5 healthy adults. Each donor's leukapheresis produced roughly between about 0.9 and 9.5 billion PBMCs. The investigation overall reported the following: Incomplete sequencing was indicated by rarefaction of sorted-subset datasets, despite the large sequencing depth. Estimated clonotype richness was generally larger for naive than for memory subsets. Compared with non-shared clonotypes, the clonotypes found in all four sorted-subset donors had higher generation probabilities. Sharing across a few donors was observed for about 4.8% of naive CD4, about 4% of naive CD8, roughly 2.4% of memory CD4, and about 0.4% of memory CD8 clonotypes. The genetic and exposure-history diversity represented was limited by the small number of donors. Sampling was restricted to blood, and TCR repertoires in tissue are likely to differ from TCR repertoires in blood. Pairwise subsampling led to the expectation that sequencing depth would affect the degree of clonotype sharing among donors.

Using the deep immunoSEQ assay, TCR CDR3 regions were amplified from genomic DNA by multiplex PCR. For each cell subset, the extracted genomic DNA was distributed evenly across all wells of several immunoSEQ 96-well plates, and each plate served as one replicate. For sorted subsets, each replicate PCR was loaded with 200 ng genomic DNA, equivalent to 32,000 or so T cell genomes. Purified libraries were quantified with a Qubit 3.0 fluorometer, sized on a Bioanalyzer 2100, and re-quantified with the KAPA Library Quantification kit. Every immunoSEQ 96-well plate was sequenced on a dedicated single-read 150-cycle Illumina NextSeq 550 flow cell. The original methods were these. Because the immunoSEQ output held only junctional sequences and lacked quality scores, the filtering could not match the filtering applied to full-length reads. To assign V/J genes and CDR3, sequences were annotated using PyIR, a Python wrapper for IgBLAST v1.9, with IMGT germline references. Reads were removed for weak V/J assignments (E-value above 1e-6), missing CDR3, stop codons, out-of-frame junctions, or ambiguous translated residues. V3J clonotypes were defined as sequences sharing the same inferred V gene, J gene, and CDR3 amino acid sequence. Percentage overlap between repertoires was calculated by dividing the number of shared unique clonotypes by the size of the smaller repertoire. Richness of each repertoire was evaluated using RTK rarefaction, the Chao1 estimator, and Recon v2.1 estimates of unobserved clonotypes. Generation probabilities for all TCRbeta clonotypes obtained by the gDNA method from a handful of donors were computed using OLGA. TCRdb took this table from immuneACCESS and kept in-frame rearrangements with V and J called. Such tables lack part of the clones; where checked against another copy, unresolved V genes explain under half of the gap, and the rest is unexplained. The DNA gave D and trimming, while V, J and clone size come from that table. Present in this sample are approximately 530,000 clones, around 96% of which were seen just once. The ten largest clones capture around 0.066% of the sample.

V was cut back by 0 bases and J by 7 bases, leaving a gap of 15 bases between them. CDR3 length: 15 amino acids, cysteine to phenylalanine. Only the CDR3 portion is preserved as DNA: 45 bases, with reading frame beginning at the first base. The germline V gene (reference sequence) specifies SEHNR as CDR1 and FQNEAQ as CDR2. Donors were healthy HIV-negative adults with no recently reported acute infections or vaccinations. Only Caucasian adults living in Nashville, Tennessee, USA were represented among the donors. CD4+ T cells were enriched by magnetic negative selection; naive cells were then positively selected on CD45RA, and the negative fraction formed the memory subset. Blood was collected by leukapheresis, and PBMCs were isolated by Ficoll-Histopaque density gradient centrifugation and then cryopreserved in liquid nitrogen vapor phase. Analytical flow cytometry was used to check the purity and quantity of each magnetically sorted T cell population. Genomic DNA was isolated from each sorted fraction and quantified by UV absorbance on a Nanodrop 2000c.

The chain is encoded by TRBV7-9 joined to TRBJ1-1; the D gene identity is not certain. Sequencing input: naive CD4+ T cells sorted from blood. The meaning of the sample's cell subset or site label: CD45RA+ positively selected. The sequence came from a woman in her twenties or thirties in good health. In nucleotides, the sequence is TGTGCCAGCAGCTTAGCGAGGACTTCCCGGGGTGAAGCTTTCTTT. It translates as CASSLARTSRGEAFF.